These 30 T cell receptor beta chains came from one sample sequenced in a study of cytomegalovirus exposure and HLA in healthy donors. The method was immunoSEQ multiplex PCR; TCRdb's version includes in-frame clones alone and lacks a portion of them. The data hold around 300,000 clones, with roughly nine tenths observed a single time. The specimen sequenced was PBMCs. These receptors were collected from a woman aged 25 to 39 in good health and CMV-seropositive.

The chain is built from TRBV4-1 and TRBJ1-2; D gene uncertain. The germline V gene has CDR1 MGHRA and CDR2 YSYEKL. V lost 4 bases, J lost 2 bases, and 14 bases lay in between. The CDR3 loop spans 15 amino acids. The CDR3 spells CASSPWTEKNYGYTF. DNA for the CDR3: TGCGCCAGCAGCCCGTGGACGGAGAAAAACTATGGCTACACCTTC.

This chain uses TRBV30 with TRBJ1-1; D is unresolved. This CDR3 region has 12 residues. In germline, CDR1 is GTSNPN, CDR2 SVGIG (reference sequence). V was trimmed by 2 bases and J by 0 bases, leaving 4 bases between them. The DNA for the CDR3 is TGTGCCTGGAGTTGGATGAACACTGAAGCTTTCTTT. Its protein product is CAWSWMNTEAFF.

The V call is TRBV5-6, the J call TRBJ1-6, with D possibly matching TRBD1 (5 bases). The V end lost 4 bases, the J end lost 6 bases, and 17 bases lay between the germline ends. Germline CDR1 and CDR2: SGHDT and YYEEEE. The CDR3 totals 16 residues. The CDR3 DNA follows: TGTGCCAGCAGCCTCCTCGCGACAGAGTTTAATTCACCCCTCCACTTT. Protein: CASSLLATEFNSPLHF.

The rearrangement links TRBV7-7 to TRBJ2-3; possible D gene TRBD1, 5 bases. Germline CDR1 reads SSHAT; CDR2 reads FNYEAQ (reference sequence). CDR3 length: 14 residues. The germline V and J ends were trimmed by 1 base and 4 bases, with 9 bases remaining between them. CDR3 nucleotide sequence: TGTGCCAGCAGCTTAGTGCAGGGATCAGATACGCAGTATTTT. Protein: CASSLVQGSDTQYF. The full variable domain, its missing parts supplied by reference TRBV7-7 and TRBJ2-3, is GAGVSQSPRYKVTKRGQDVTLRCDPISSHATLYWYQQALGQGPEFLTYFNYEAQPDKSGLPSDRFSAERPEGSISTLTIQRTEQRDSAMYRCASSLVQGSDTQYFGPGTRLTVL.

This clone was found a few times. The genes are TRBV6-6 and TRBJ1-2; D call uncertain. The V end was cut by 6 bases, the J end by 2 bases, with 4 bases between. The CDR3 has 11 amino acids. Germline V gene sequence: CDR1 MNHNY, CDR2 SVGAGI (reference sequence). The CDR3 region is CASSRNYGYTF. The DNA for the CDR3 is TGTGCCAGCAGCCGGAACTATGGCTACACCTTC.

In this sample, this clone turned up a few times. The V call is TRBV6-6, the J call TRBJ1-2; D is unclear. Germline CDR1 MNHNY, CDR2 SVGAGI (reference sequence). Deletions cut 6 bases from V and 7 bases from J, with 18 bases between. The CDR3 is 14 amino acids. The DNA for the CDR3 is TGTGCCAGCAGCTCCCCCCCGGCGGCAGGTGGCTACACCTTC. Amino acids: CASSSPPAAGGYTF.

This sequence joins TRBV30 and TRBJ2-7; D gene unclear. The CDR3 runs to 11 residues. Trimming shortened V by 1 base and J by 2 bases, and 3 bases separated the two germline ends. From germline, CDR1 is GTSNPN and CDR2 SVGIG (reference sequence). The CDR3 loop is CAWSDPYEQYF. The CDR3 coding sequence is TGTGCCTGGAGTGACCCCTACGAGCAGTACTTC.

DNA of the CDR3: TGCAGTTTCGGGGGGACCTACGAGCAGTACTTC. This translates into CSFGGTYEQYF. V and J are TRBV20-1 and TRBJ2-7; TRBD2 aligns across 7 bases. The V gene end was trimmed by 8 bases and the J gene end by 2 bases; junction bases not matched to a gene: 3. The CDR3 contains 11 residues. Germline CDR1 reads DFQATT; CDR2 reads SNEGSKA (reference sequence).

Turning to this clone: The sample contains more than one DNA sequence encoding this CDR3. V is TRBV6-1 and J is TRBJ1-1; the D gene is possibly TRBD1 (5 bases). The CDR3 is 14 residues long. The germline gives CDR1 MNHNS, CDR2 SASEGT. V was cut by 0 bases and J by 4 bases, with 9 bases left in between. The CDR3 reads CASSEAGGSTEAFF. DNA for the CDR3: TGTGCCAGCAGTGAAGCGGGGGGAAGCACTGAAGCTTTCTTT.

The V call is TRBV15, the J call TRBJ2-1; 9 nucleotides agree with TRBD1. Germline-derived CDR1 and CDR2 are LNHNV and YYDKDF (reference sequence). The CDR3 loop spans 16 amino acids. The ends lost 5 bases at V and 1 base at J; junction bases unmatched: 6. CDR3 region: CATSPEGTGSYNEQFF. DNA of the CDR3: TGTGCCACCAGCCCCGAGGGGACAGGGTCCTACAATGAGCAGTTCTTC.

The gene calls are TRBV9 and TRBJ1-4; D possibly corresponds to TRBD1 (5 bases). The V gene lost 4 bases and the J gene lost 7 bases, with 14 bases spanning the gap. The CDR3 is 14 amino acids. Germline V CDR1 and CDR2: SGDLS, YYNGEE. The CDR3 loop reads CASSRGAGSEKLFF. CDR3 DNA: TGTGCCAGCAGCCGCGGGGCGGGAAGTGAAAAACTGTTTTTT.

The chain is built from TRBV28 and TRBJ2-7, with 8 bases fitting TRBD1. This CDR3 contains 14 residues. V trimming: 7 bases; J trimming: 2 bases; junction bases outside the gene matches: 7. CDR1 is MDHEN and CDR2 is SYDVKM in the germline V gene. The CDR3 bases are TGTGCCAGCACCGAACAGGGGGGCCCCTACGAGCAGTACTTC. Residues: CASTEQGGPYEQYF.

This clone was counted once. This chain uses TRBV29-1 with TRBJ1-3; D gene ambiguous. Germline V gives CDR1 SQVTM, CDR2 ANQGSEA. The CDR3 runs to 15 residues. Trimming left V 5 bases short and J 0 bases short, with 14 bases between. The CDR3 region is CSVPIGRGSGNTIYF. The DNA of the CDR3 is TGCAGCGTTCCTATTGGCCGGGGCTCTGGAAACACCATATATTTT.

The gene calls are TRBV19 and TRBJ2-7; TRBD2 matches 14 bases. Germline values: CDR1 LNHDA, CDR2 SQIVND (reference sequence). The CDR3 length is 18 residues. The J segment lost 0 bases and the V segment lost 6 bases, leaving 10 bases of the junction unmatched. Here the CDR3 DNA reads TGTGCCAGTAGCGAGGAAGGACTAGCGGGAGGAGCCTCCTACGAGCAGTACTTC. This encodes CASSEEGLAGGASYEQYF. The whole variable domain, remainder taken from reference TRBV19 and TRBJ2-7, is DGGITQSPKYLFRKEGQNVTLSCEQNLNHDAMYWYRQDPGQGLRLIYYSQIVNDFQKGDIAEGYSVSREKKESFPLTVTSAQKNPTAFYLCASSEEGLAGGASYEQYFGPGTRLTVT.

The chain carries TRBV28 and TRBJ1-2; TRBD1 is a possible D gene (5 bases). The V gene's germline CDR1 is MDHEN and CDR2 SYDVKM. The CDR3 extends over 13 amino acids. V lost 7 bases and J 1 base, leaving 10 bases between the germline ends. The CDR3 sequence: CASNLGGNYGYTF. The CDR3 DNA reads as TGTGCCAGCAACCTGGGGGGTAACTATGGCTACACCTTC.

The chain carries TRBV6-5 and TRBJ2-2; D may be TRBD1 (6 bases). Germline CDR1 reads MNHEY; CDR2 reads SVGAGI. V lost 3 bases and J 5 bases, leaving 16 bases between the germline ends. The CDR3 contains 16 residues. CDR3 amino acids: CASSYGTTPKTGELFF. The CDR3 region has the DNA TGTGCCAGCAGTTATGGGACAACACCCAAAACCGGGGAGCTGTTTTTT.

V usage is TRBV11-2 and J usage is TRBJ2-7, with D possibly matching TRBD2 (6 bases). Trimming took off 8 bases at V and 3 bases at J, with 17 bases between the two ends. This CDR3 contains 14 residues. Germline CDR1 SGHAT, CDR2 FQNNGV. CDR3: CASSQYREFYEQYF. CDR3 nucleotide sequence: TGTGCCAGCTCTCAGTATCGGGAGTTCTACGAGCAGTACTTC.

The chain has TRBV27 and TRBJ2-7, with 7 positions matching TRBD2. The CDR3 has 14 amino acids. Germline CDR1 reads MNHEY; CDR2 reads SMNVEV (reference sequence). V shed 3 bases and J 3 bases; nucleotides not matched to a gene: 5. In DNA, the CDR3 is TGTGCCAGCAGTTTTACTAGCGAGGACTACGAGCAGTACTTC. Amino acid sequence: CASSFTSEDYEQYF.

This clone was counted a single time. V usage is TRBV18 and J usage is TRBJ1-1; TRBD1 aligns across 9 bases. Germline loops: CDR1 KGHSH, CDR2 LQKENI. The length of the CDR3 is 17 residues. Germline trimming cut 3 bases from V and 3 bases from J; bases unmatched to any gene: 11. The CDR3 spells CASSPLGTGLRDTEAFF. The CDR3 nucleotides are TGTGCCAGCTCACCTCTTGGGACAGGGTTAAGGGACACTGAAGCTTTCTTT.

The CDR3 sequence is CASSSYRDRGRGEQFF. CDR3 nucleotides: TGTGCCAGCAGCTCATACCGGGACAGGGGTCGGGGTGAGCAGTTCTTC. The chain joins TRBV5-4 to TRBJ2-1; 10 bases align to TRBD1. This CDR3 region has 16 residues. Germline-derived CDR1 and CDR2 are SGHNT and YYREEE (reference sequence). V dropped 3 bases and J dropped 9; count of bases not matched to a gene: 12.

The chain couples TRBV18 to TRBJ2-5; D remains ambiguous. CDR1 is KGHSH and CDR2 is LQKENI in the germline V gene. Trimming took off 1 base at V and 0 bases at J, with 9 bases between the two ends. This CDR3 spans 15 amino acids. The CDR3 bases are TGTGCCAGCTCACCACAGGGCAAGTACCAAGAGACCCAGTACTTC. It encodes CASSPQGKYQETQYF.

The rearrangement uses TRBV27 and TRBJ1-2; D is uncertain. Germline CDR1 MNHEY, CDR2 SMNVEV (reference sequence). Trimming removed 8 bases at V and 4 bases at J, with 17 bases between. The CDR3 sequence is 14 residues long. CDR3 amino acids: CASWSRSPPYGYTF. CDR3 DNA: TGTGCCAGCTGGAGCCGCAGTCCTCCCTATGGCTACACCTTC.

This clone was observed a few times. This chain connects TRBV6-1 to TRBJ1-2; no clear D gene. The germline gives CDR1 MNHNS, CDR2 SASEGT. This CDR3 contains 10 residues. V lost 4 bases and J 7 bases, leaving 4 bases between the germline ends. In DNA form, the CDR3 reads TGTGCCAGCAGTGGCGGTGGCTACACCTTC. This translates into CASSGGGYTF.

This rearrangement joins TRBV30 to TRBJ2-1, with 8 nucleotides matching TRBD1. V trimming: 8 bases; J trimming: 8 bases; junction bases outside the gene matches: 14. This CDR3 spans 14 amino acids. Germline V gives CDR1 GTSNPN, CDR2 SVGIG (reference sequence). CDR3 in amino acids: CARSGQGGLDEQFF. DNA for the CDR3: TGTGCCCGCTCTGGACAGGGAGGTTTGGATGAGCAGTTCTTC.

This clone has only one observation. The chain has TRBV6-5 and TRBJ1-3, with D tentatively TRBD1 (6 bases). The CDR3 consists of 15 residues. CDR1 and CDR2 from the germline V gene are MNHEY and SVGAGI. V lost 2 bases, J lost 0 bases, and 8 bases lay in between. As DNA, the CDR3 is TGTGCCAGCAGTTACGGACAGAGCTCTGGAAACACCATATATTTT. Amino acid sequence: CASSYGQSSGNTIYF.

A remark on this clone: Additional DNA sequences in this sample encode the identical CDR3. The gene calls are TRBV27 and TRBJ2-3; D possibly corresponds to TRBD2 (5 bases). Between the trimmed V and J ends, which lost 2 bases and 2 bases, there was a span of 8 bases. CDR3 length equals 14 residues. Germline CDR1 MNHEY, CDR2 SMNVEV (reference sequence). The CDR3 sequence is CASSLGGPTDTQYF. Written as DNA, the CDR3 is TGTGCCAGCAGTTTAGGAGGTCCCACAGATACGCAGTATTTT.

In this sample, this clone turned up a few times. The chain uses TRBV11-2 and TRBJ2-7, with 8 bases lining up with TRBD2. The CDR3 covers 14 residues. The ends lost 5 bases at V and 2 bases at J; junction bases unmatched: 5. In germline, CDR1 is SGHAT, CDR2 FQNNGV. CDR3 residues: CASSPGLVTYEQYF. CDR3 nucleotide sequence: TGTGCCAGCAGCCCGGGACTAGTAACCTACGAGCAGTACTTC.

The chain joins TRBV7-2 to TRBJ2-5; no clear D gene. V shed 4 bases and J shed 2 bases, with 11 bases lying between them. Germline assignment: CDR1 SGHTA and CDR2 FQGNSA. The CDR3 extends over 14 amino acids. Here the CDR3 DNA reads TGTGCCAGCAGCTCCTTAATAGTTCAAGAGACCCAGTACTTC. This encodes CASSSLIVQETQYF.

The table lists this clone with a few counts. The chain joins TRBV7-2 to TRBJ2-2, with a possible D match to TRBD1 (5 bases). V lost 5 bases to trimming and J lost 5 bases, with 18 bases between them. CDR1 and CDR2 (germline): SGHTA, FQGNSA. This CDR3 is built from 16 residues. This CDR3 is CASSPLVRQPTGELFF. DNA of the CDR3: TGTGCCAGCAGCCCCCTCGTCCGACAGCCTACCGGGGAGCTGTTTTTT.

This chain connects TRBV2 to TRBJ2-5, with TRBD2 matching over 11 bases. The germline V gene encodes CDR1 SNHLY and CDR2 FYNNEI. With 6 bases clipped from V and 6 bases from J, the junction kept 21 bases outside the gene matches. CDR3 length: 19 residues. The CDR3 nucleotides read TGTGCCAGCAGCCATGGGACTAGCGGCATGAAAATTCCGCCACAGACCCAGTACTTC. This gives the protein CASSHGTSGMKIPPQTQYF.